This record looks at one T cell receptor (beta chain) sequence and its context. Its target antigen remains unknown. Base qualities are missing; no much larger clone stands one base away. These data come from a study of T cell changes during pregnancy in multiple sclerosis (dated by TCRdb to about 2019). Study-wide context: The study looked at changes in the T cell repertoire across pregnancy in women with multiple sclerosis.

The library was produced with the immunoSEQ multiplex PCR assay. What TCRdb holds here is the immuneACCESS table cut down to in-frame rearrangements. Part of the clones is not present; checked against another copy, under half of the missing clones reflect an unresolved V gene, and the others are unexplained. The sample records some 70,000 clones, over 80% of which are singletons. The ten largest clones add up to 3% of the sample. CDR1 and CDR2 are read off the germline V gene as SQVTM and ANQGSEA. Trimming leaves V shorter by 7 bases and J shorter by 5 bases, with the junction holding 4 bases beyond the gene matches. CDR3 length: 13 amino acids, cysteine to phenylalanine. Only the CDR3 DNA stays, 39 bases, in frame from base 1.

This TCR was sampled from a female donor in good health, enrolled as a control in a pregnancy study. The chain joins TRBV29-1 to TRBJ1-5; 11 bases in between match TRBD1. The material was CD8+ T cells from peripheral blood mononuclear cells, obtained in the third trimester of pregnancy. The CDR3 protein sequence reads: CSARDRGDQPQHF. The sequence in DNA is TGCAGCGCCAGGGACAGGGGGGATCAGCCCCAGCATTTT.